This T cell receptor beta chain originates from a study of T cell repertoires in cytomegalovirus infection. In the study overall: It can be stated that public TCR beta signatures indicated CMV infection as well as a matching HLA type. Study observations and caveats: Using cumulative public TCR beta family frequency, the authors identified those who carried CMV together with the relevant HLA.

About this clonotype itself: Its matching antigen is unknown.

The V end was cut by 6 bases, the J end by 3 bases, with 13 bases between. The CDR3 length is 13 residues. Germline CDR1 reads DFQATT; CDR2 reads SNEGSKA (reference sequence). One entry per CDR3 protein, called by TCRdb with MiXCR from the reads. The top ten hold 48% of the sample, which has some 590,000 distinct CDR3 sequences, roughly 42% seen once. The specimen comprised cultured PBMCs, sampled from culture after CMV antigen stimulation. The V and J genes are TRBV20-1 and TRBJ2-3; D possibly uses TRBD1 or TRBD2 (6 bases each). This TCR was recovered from a human donor in good health (CMV status not recorded). Some clones in this sample may be carry-over from other donors' samples. CDR3 protein: CSAILGGTDTQYF. CDR3 nucleotide sequence: TGCAGTGCGATACTAGGGGGGACAGATACGCAGTATTTT.